The 5 T cell receptor beta chains presented below share a single source sample, sequenced in a study of blood T cells in healthy people across ages. A J-beta primer mix and a sample-barcoded 5' primer were used in a second PCR of roughly 6 to 11 cycles. TCRdb re-called the 5' RACE reads with MiXCR, one entry per CDR3 protein. The sample includes over 950,000 distinct CDR3 sequences, just over 50% of them seen just once. Sequencing input: blood. The receptor set was obtained from a woman in her fifties or sixties in good health.

The chain combines TRBV30 with TRBJ2-7; TRBD1 aligns across 8 bases. In germline, CDR1 is GTSNPN, CDR2 SVGIG (reference sequence). The V and J ends lost 8 bases and 5 bases, in that order; junction bases with no gene match: 11. CDR3 size: 13 residues. In DNA form, the CDR3 reads TGTGCCATGGACCGGGACAGGCTCAACGAGCAGTACTTC. Translated: CAMDRDRLNEQYF. Full variable domain (outside the CDR3, taken from reference TRBV30 and TRBJ2-7): SQTIHQWPATLVQPVGSPLSLECTVEGTSNPNLYWYRQAAGRGLQLLFYSVGIGQISSEVPQNLSASRPQDRQFILSSKKLLLSDSGFYLCAMDRDRLNEQYFGPGTRLTVT.

This clonotype appeared a few times. This chain connects TRBV11-2 to TRBJ2-5; D not resolved. The germline V gene has CDR1 SGHAT and CDR2 FQNNGV. This CDR3 region has 14 residues. Trimming removed 2 bases from V and 4 bases from J, with 11 bases in between. CDR3 sequence: CASSLTRQVETQYF. The CDR3 DNA follows: TGTGCCAGCAGCTTAACTCGGCAGGTAGAGACCCAGTACTTC. Based on the CDR3 plus reference TRBV11-2 and TRBJ2-5, the full variable domain is EAGVAQSPRYKIIEKRQSVAFWCNPISGHATLYWYQQILGQGPKLLIQFQNNGVVDDSQLPKDRFSAERLKGVDSTLKIQPAKLEDSAVYLCASSLTRQVETQYFGPGTRLLVL.

The J gene is TRBJ2-7, the V gene TRBV7-2; D gene ambiguous. This CDR3 comprises 14 residues. CDR1 and CDR2 (germline): SGHTA, FQGNSA. V was clipped by 5 bases and J by 5 bases, with 16 bases between them. Written as DNA, the CDR3 is TGTGCCAGCAGCCCAAAGGTGGTTTGGAACGAGCAGTACTTC. Protein sequence: CASSPKVVWNEQYF.

The chain carries TRBV6-2 or TRBV6-3 and TRBJ2-1; TRBD2 might be the D (6 bases). Germline loops: CDR1 MNHEY, CDR2 SVGEGT. V lost 8 bases and J 4 bases, leaving 12 bases between the germline ends. CDR3 length: 13 amino acids. CDR3 region: CASLAETYNEQFF. The CDR3 DNA reads as TGTGCCAGCTTAGCGGAAACATACAATGAGCAGTTCTTC.

The J gene is TRBJ2-1, the V gene TRBV12-3 or TRBV12-4, with D possibly TRBD1 on 5 matching bases. The CDR3 runs to 15 residues. V dropped 4 bases and J dropped 5 bases, with 15 bases sitting between them. CDR3 sequence reads: CASSSDGATDNEQFF. As DNA, the CDR3 is TGTGCCAGCAGTTCCGATGGGGCCACCGACAATGAGCAGTTCTTC.